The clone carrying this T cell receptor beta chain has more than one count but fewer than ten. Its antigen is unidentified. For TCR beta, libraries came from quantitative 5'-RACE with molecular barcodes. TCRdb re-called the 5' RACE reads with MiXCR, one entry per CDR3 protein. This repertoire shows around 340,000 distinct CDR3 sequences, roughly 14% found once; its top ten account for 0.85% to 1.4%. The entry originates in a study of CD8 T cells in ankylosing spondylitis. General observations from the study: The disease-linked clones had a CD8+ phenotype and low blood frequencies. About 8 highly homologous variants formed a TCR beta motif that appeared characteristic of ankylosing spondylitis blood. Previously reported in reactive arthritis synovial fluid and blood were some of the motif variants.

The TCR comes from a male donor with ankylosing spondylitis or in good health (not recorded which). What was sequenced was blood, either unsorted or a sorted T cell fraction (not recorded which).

CDR3 in amino acids: CASSFSVTGYTGELFF. CDR3 DNA: TGTGCCAGCAGCTTCTCAGTGACAGGGTACACCGGGGAGCTGTTTTTT. The V gene is TRBV5-6, the J gene TRBJ2-2, with TRBD1 matching over 7 bases. CDR1 is SGHDT, CDR2 YYEEEE, per germline. CDR3 length equals 16 residues. With 2 bases clipped from V and 3 bases from J, the junction kept 7 bases outside the gene matches.